The T cell receptor (beta chain) described here comes from a study of shared clonotypes between healthy human individuals. The repertoire was sequenced with immunoSEQ multiplex PCR; TCRdb's copy has only in-frame clones and lacks some. The table lists hundreds of thousands of clones, about 80% of them singletons. Each unsorted sample relied on 100 million or so PBMCs as its source of genomic DNA. Per germline, CDR1 MNHEY and CDR2 SMNVEV (reference sequence). V was shortened by 0 bases and J by 6 bases, with 4 bases between the two germline ends. The CDR3 sequence is 12 residues long. The sequenced sample consisted of PBMCs. This chain links TRBV27 with TRBJ2-3; D is uncertain. This clonotype was sampled from a woman aged 40 to 50 in good health. Some clones in this sample may be carry-over from other donors' samples. In DNA form, the CDR3 reads TGTGCCAGCAGTTTATCGATGGATACGCAGTATTTT. As protein: CASSLSMDTQYF.